This T cell receptor (beta chain) is from a study of Graves' ophthalmopathy and Graves' hyperthyroidism. Study as a whole: Peripheral blood was obtained at first diagnosis, ahead of any treatment.

Other autoimmune disease, uncontrolled infection, pregnancy and lactation led to exclusion. Orbital computed tomography, together with clinical symptoms, serum thyroxine, TRAb and thyroid ultrasound, was used for diagnosis. Germline V gene data show CDR1 as PRHDT and CDR2 as FYEKMQ (reference sequence). The V gene lost 5 bases and the J gene lost 4 bases, with 24 bases spanning the gap. This CDR3 has 18 residues. TCR beta CDR3 amplification used RNA transcripts. HTBI primers were employed in first-round RT-PCR, then a second-round multiplex PCR followed. One entry per CDR3 protein results from TCRdb running MiXCR on the multiplex PCR reads. The data hold around 600,000 distinct CDR3 sequences, with 35% to 45% observed a single time.

This clonotype was obtained from an adult man with Graves' ophthalmopathy. The specimen was peripheral blood. The rearrangement uses TRBV13 and TRBJ2-4; D uncertain. CDR3 nucleotides: TGTGCCAGCAGCCAAGTTTCGGCCGCGGATTCTCCTAAAAACATTCAGTACTTC. The encoded protein is CASSQVSAADSPKNIQYF.